Listed below are T cell receptor beta chains from one sample, sequenced in a study of response to subunit inactivated influenza vaccine. MiXCR, applied by TCRdb to the RT-PCR reads, yields one record per CDR3 protein. The sample has some 200,000 distinct CDR3 sequences, approximately 12% seen once. The data also belong to a second study, concerning T cells expressing NK-cell markers.

The sequenced sample was CD8+ T cells sorted from PBMCs, obtained 11 to 12 days after vaccination. These receptors originate from a man in his fifties or sixties who received an inactivated influenza vaccine. Each CDR3 is given with its conserved first and last residue. The order of the fields is J gene, V gene, clone size, CDR3 length, CDR3 protein. Only part of the rows carry a size: once, few, many, or a class if the clone is expanded.

TRBJ2-7	TRBV19	few	16	CASSIGFGTLSYEQYF
TRBJ1-2	TRBV2	.	13	CASMSAANYGYTF
TRBJ1-1	TRBV28	few	15	CASSPTGQTNTEAFF
TRBJ2-7	TRBV27	.	13	CASRVGGGSEQYF
TRBJ2-3	TRBV6-5	.	14	CASSSDPLPDTQYF
TRBJ2-7	TRBV7-9	once	15	CASSSGQWAINEQYF
TRBJ2-3	TRBV7-9	many	14	CASRGGTSGDTQYF
TRBJ2-1	TRBV4-3	few	14	CASSQDWGLNEQFF
TRBJ1-2	TRBV4-1	.	16	CASSQDPVGTIYGYTF
TRBJ1-4	TRBV5-5	few	14	CASSLGTANEKLFF
TRBJ2-2	TRBV27	few	14	CASHTQSNTGELFF
TRBJ2-1	TRBV24-1	.	14	CATGPGVSYNEQFF
TRBJ2-3	TRBV5-6	.	15	CASSFTSTGMDTQYF
TRBJ2-2	TRBV12-3/TRBV12-4	many	16	CASSLVAGRYTGELFF
TRBJ2-5	TRBV3-1	.	16	CASSPQLAGVSETQYF
TRBJ1-2	TRBV20-1	.	13	CSASAGQNYGYTF